Below are 2 T cell receptor beta chains sequenced from a single sample in a study of cytomegalovirus exposure and HLA in healthy donors. Researchers ran the PCR with 60 Vbeta and 13 Jbeta primers. Clones were sequenced by immunoSEQ multiplex PCR, and TCRdb holds only the in-frame ones, with some missing. This table holds about 190,000 clones, about 81% found once. The specimen sequenced was PBMCs. All receptors derive from a man between 25 and 39 years old in good health and CMV-seropositive.

This sequence joins TRBV5-1 and TRBJ1-4; perhaps TRBD1 as D (5 bases). Germline V gives CDR1 SGHRS, CDR2 YFSETQ. Trimming removed 0 bases from V and 0 bases from J, with 6 bases in between. This CDR3 spans 15 amino acids. In DNA, the CDR3 is TGCGCCAGCAGCTTGGGGGGCTCAACTAATGAAAAACTGTTTTTT. Protein: CASSLGGSTNEKLFF. The whole variable domain, filled in from reference TRBV5-1 and TRBJ1-4, reads KAGVTQTPRYLIKTRGQQVTLSCSPISGHRSVSWYQQTPGQGLQFLFEYFSETQRNKGNFPGRFSGRQFSNSRSEMNVSTLELGDSALYLCASSLGGSTNEKLFFGSGTQLSVL.

The genes are TRBV6-5 and TRBJ2-7; 8 bases agree with TRBD1. CDR3 size: 15 residues. Germline assignment: CDR1 MNHEY and CDR2 SVGAGI. V lost 3 bases and J lost 3; bases outside the gene matches: 7. CDR3 region: CASSYPRDRHYEQYF. In nucleotides, the CDR3 is TGTGCCAGCAGTTATCCTCGGGACAGGCACTACGAGCAGTACTTC.